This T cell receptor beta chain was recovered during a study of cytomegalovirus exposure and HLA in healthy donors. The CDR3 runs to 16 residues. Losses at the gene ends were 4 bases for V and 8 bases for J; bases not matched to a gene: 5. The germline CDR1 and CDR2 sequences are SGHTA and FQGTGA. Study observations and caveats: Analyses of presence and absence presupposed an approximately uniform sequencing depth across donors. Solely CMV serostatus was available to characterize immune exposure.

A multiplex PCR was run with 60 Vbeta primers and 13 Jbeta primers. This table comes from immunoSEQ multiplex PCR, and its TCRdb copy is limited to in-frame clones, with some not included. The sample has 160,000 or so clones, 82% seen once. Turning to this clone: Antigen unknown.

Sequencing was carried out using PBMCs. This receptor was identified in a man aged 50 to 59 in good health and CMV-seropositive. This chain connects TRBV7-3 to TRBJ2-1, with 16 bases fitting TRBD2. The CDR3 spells CASSSGTSGRAHEQFF. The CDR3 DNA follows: TGTGCCAGCAGCTCCGGGACTAGCGGGAGGGCCCATGAGCAGTTCTTC.